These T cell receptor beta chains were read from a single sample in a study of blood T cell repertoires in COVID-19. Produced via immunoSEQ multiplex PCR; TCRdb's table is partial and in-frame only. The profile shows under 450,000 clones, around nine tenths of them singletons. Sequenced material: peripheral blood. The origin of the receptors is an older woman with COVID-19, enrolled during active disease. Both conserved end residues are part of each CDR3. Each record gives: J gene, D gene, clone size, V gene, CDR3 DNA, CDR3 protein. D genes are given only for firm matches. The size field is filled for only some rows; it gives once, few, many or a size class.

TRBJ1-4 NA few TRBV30 TGTGCCTGGAGTCGGCGGAGTAATGAAAAACTGTTTTTT CAWSRRSNEKLFF
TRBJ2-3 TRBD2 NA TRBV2 TGTGCCAGCACTTGGACTAGCGTCACAGATACGCAGTATTTT CASTWTSVTDTQYF
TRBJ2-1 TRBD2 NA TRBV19 TGTGCCAGTAGTACCCGGACTAGCCTAGGGCAGTTCTTC CASSTRTSLGQFF
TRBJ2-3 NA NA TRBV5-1 TGCGCCAGCAGCCCTGAGGCAGGGGCAGATACGCAGTATTTT CASSPEAGADTQYF
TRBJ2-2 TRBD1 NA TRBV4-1 TGCGCCAGCAGCCCCAGGGGAGGACAGGGGGCGCCGGAGCTGTTTTTT CASSPRGGQGAPELFF
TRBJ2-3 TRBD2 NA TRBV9 TGTGCCAGCAGCGTAGCGGGGGGTTTGGGAGATACGCAGTATTTT CASSVAGGLGDTQYF
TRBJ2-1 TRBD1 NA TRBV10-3 TGTGCCATCAGCTTTCAAACAGGGGAAAGTGAGCAGTTCTTC CAISFQTGESEQFF
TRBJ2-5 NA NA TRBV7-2 TGTGCCAGCAGCTTGGGAGGGGGGTTACAAGAGACCCAGTACTTC CASSLGGGLQETQYF
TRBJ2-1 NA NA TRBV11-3 TGTGCCAGCAGCTTTGGGGAAGCGGTTCAGAACAATGAGCAGTTCTTC CASSFGEAVQNNEQFF
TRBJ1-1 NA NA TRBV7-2 TGTGCCAGCAGCTTAGCGGGGCGGAGAGAAGCTTTCTTT CASSLAGRREAFF
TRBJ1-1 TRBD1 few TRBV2 TGTGCCAGCAGTGCGTCGCACAGGGGGCTAGACACTGAAGCTTTCTTT CASSASHRGLDTEAFF
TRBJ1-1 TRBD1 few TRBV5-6 TGTGCCAGCAGCTGGGGACAGGGCACTTTCCCGAGGGCTTTCTTT CASSWGQGTFPRAFF
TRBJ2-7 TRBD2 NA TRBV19 TGTGCCAGTAGAGTTTCAGGACTAGCGACCTACGAGCAGTACTTC CASRVSGLATYEQYF
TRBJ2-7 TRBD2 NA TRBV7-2 TGTGCCAGCAGCCCCTTTCGGGGGGAAACCTACGAGCAGTACTTC CASSPFRGETYEQYF
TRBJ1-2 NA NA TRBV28 TGTGCCAGCAGTTTATGGACAGAAGACTATGGCTACACCTTC CASSLWTEDYGYTF
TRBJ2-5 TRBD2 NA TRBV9 TGTGCCAGCAGCGTATGGGGCGGGGGGCCCCCCGGAGAGACCCAGTACTTC CASSVWGGGPPGETQYF
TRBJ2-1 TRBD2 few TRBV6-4 TGTGCCAGCAGTGCGGAGGGACTAGCGGGGTTCAATGAGCAGTTCTTC CASSAEGLAGFNEQFF